The sample holds one count of the clone carrying this TCR beta chain. Profiled with immunoSEQ multiplex PCR; TCRdb holds only in-frame clones, not every one. The repertoire holds about 110,000 clones, with roughly 89% as singletons. This entry belongs to a study of siplizumab effects on memory and regulatory T cells. This CDR3 is 14 amino acids long. V was pared by 0 bases and J by 2 bases, with 3 bases between. Looked up from germline, CDR1 is SGHTS and CDR2 is YDEGEE. The origin of this receptor is a human donor in good health. This chain joins TRBV5-8 and TRBJ2-6; no clear D. The sequencing sample was made of CD4+ T cells sorted from blood. The CDR3: CASSLAAGANVLTF. The CDR3 DNA reads TGTGCCAGCAGCTTGGCAGCTGGGGCCAACGTCCTGACTTTC.